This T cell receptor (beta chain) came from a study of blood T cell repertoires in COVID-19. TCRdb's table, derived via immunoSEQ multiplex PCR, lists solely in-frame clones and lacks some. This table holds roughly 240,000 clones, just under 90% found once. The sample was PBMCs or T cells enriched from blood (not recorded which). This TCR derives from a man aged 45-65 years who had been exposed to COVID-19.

The CDR3 DNA is TGCGCCAGCAGCTCCCACGAGGGACACCCTATGAACACTGAAGCTTTCTTT. It codes for CASSSHEGHPMNTEAFF. V and J are TRBV5-1 and TRBJ1-1; tentative D call: TRBD1 (6 bases). V gave up 3 bases and J gave up 0 bases, with 18 bases separating them. The germline gives CDR1 SGHRS, CDR2 YFSETQ. The CDR3 is 17 residues long. Based on the CDR3 plus reference TRBV5-1 and TRBJ1-1, the full variable domain is KAGVTQTPRYLIKTRGQQVTLSCSPISGHRSVSWYQQTPGQGLQFLFEYFSETQRNKGNFPGRFSGRQFSNSRSEMNVSTLELGDSALYLCASSSHEGHPMNTEAFFGQGTRLTVV.